Below, 15 T cell receptor beta chains from the same sample are listed, as sequenced in a study of blood T cell repertoires in COVID-19. Clones were read by immunoSEQ multiplex PCR, and TCRdb kept only the in-frame ones, dropping some. This table has 200,000 to 250,000 clones, more than 75% appearing once. The sequenced material came from peripheral blood. These receptors were taken from a woman aged 25 to 39 who had recovered from COVID-19.

The rearrangement uses TRBV7-6 and TRBJ1-3; D not resolved. The CDR3 covers 16 residues. V dropped 6 bases and J dropped 4 bases, with 19 bases sitting between them. Looked up from germline, CDR1 is SGHVS and CDR2 is FNYEAQ. The CDR3 reads CASRTAPRHRGNTIYF. DNA of the CDR3: TGTGCCAGCAGGACCGCCCCCCGACATCGAGGAAACACCATATATTTT.

CDR3 sequence (DNA): TGCGCCAGCAGCCCCGGACTAGCGGGGACCAATGAGCAGTTCTTC. Translating gives CASSPGLAGTNEQFF. V gene TRBV5-1 combines with J gene TRBJ2-1; 12 nucleotides align to TRBD2. Trimming at V came to 4 bases and at J to 6 bases, leaving 5 bases not matched to a gene. The CDR3 has 15 residues. Germline assignment: CDR1 SGHRS and CDR2 YFSETQ. Using reference TRBV5-1 and TRBJ2-1 for the parts outside the CDR3, the full variable domain is KAGVTQTPRYLIKTRGQQVTLSCSPISGHRSVSWYQQTPGQGLQFLFEYFSETQRNKGNFPGRFSGRQFSNSRSEMNVSTLELGDSALYLCASSPGLAGTNEQFFGPGTRLTVL.

This clone was found a few times. The chain is built from TRBV2 and TRBJ1-1; 7 bases fit TRBD1. Trimming took 7 bases from V and 1 from J; bases not matched to a gene: 3. The CDR3 consists of 13 residues. The germline V gene has CDR1 SNHLY and CDR2 FYNNEI. As DNA, the CDR3 is TGTGCCAGCAATGACAGGGCGAACACTGAAGCTTTCTTT. Translating gives CASNDRANTEAFF.

This sequence joins TRBV4-3 and TRBJ2-4, with TRBD1 matching over 10 bases. The J segment lost 3 bases and the V segment lost 4 bases, leaving 6 bases of the junction unmatched. The CDR3 is made up of 16 amino acids. Germline CDR1 is LGHNA and CDR2 is YSLEER. Here the CDR3 DNA reads TGCGCCAGCAGCCTCGGACAGGGGGAGAACAAAAACATTCAGTACTTC. This translates into CASSLGQGENKNIQYF.

The chain uses TRBV30 and TRBJ2-5, with 12 nucleotides matching TRBD2. The CDR3 loop spans 15 amino acids. With 4 bases clipped from V and 1 base from J, the junction kept 4 bases outside the gene matches. CDR1 GTSNPN and CDR2 SVGIG come from the germline V gene (reference sequence). CDR3 nucleotides: TGTGCCTGGACAAGGACTAGCGGGGCCCAAGAGACCCAGTACTTC. Residues: CAWTRTSGAQETQYF.

DNA of the CDR3: TGTGCCAGCAAAGGGGGGGCTGGAGAAGCTTTCTTT. It yields the protein CASKGGAGEAFF. This chain uses TRBV6-5 with TRBJ1-1; perhaps TRBD1 as D (6 bases). The CDR3 loop spans 12 amino acids. V was clipped by 7 bases and J by 8 bases, with 14 bases between them. The germline V gene has CDR1 MNHEY and CDR2 SVGAGI.

The chain links TRBV3-1 (or the pseudogene TRBV3-2) to TRBJ2-7, with TRBD2 matching over 8 bases. Germline lookup yields CDR1 LGHDT and CDR2 YNNKEL (reference sequence). The CDR3 has 14 amino acids. Trimming at V came to 0 bases and at J to 6 bases, leaving 4 bases not matched to a gene. CDR3 in amino acids: CASSQELSGGEQYF. Here the CDR3 DNA reads TGTGCCAGCAGCCAAGAGTTGAGCGGGGGCGAGCAGTACTTC.

The genes are TRBV5-1 and TRBJ2-7; 8 nucleotides match TRBD2. This CDR3 contains 14 residues. CDR1 and CDR2 from the germline V gene are SGHRS and YFSETQ. V was clipped by 0 bases and J by 2 bases; unmatched bases: 1. CDR3 sequence: CASSLGGGPYEQYF. DNA of the CDR3: TGCGCCAGCAGCTTGGGCGGGGGGCCCTACGAGCAGTACTTC. The full variable domain, in which reference TRBV5-1 and TRBJ2-7 provide the parts outside the CDR3, is KAGVTQTPRYLIKTRGQQVTLSCSPISGHRSVSWYQQTPGQGLQFLFEYFSETQRNKGNFPGRFSGRQFSNSRSEMNVSTLELGDSALYLCASSLGGGPYEQYFGPGTRLTVT.

This sequence joins TRBV21-1 and TRBJ1-4; the D call in the table, TRBD1, was not verified against the DNA. TRBV21-1 is marked as a pseudogene. This CDR3 region has 16 residues. CDR3 region: CANYMGQGSTNEKLFF. The CDR3 region has the DNA TGTGCCAACTATATGGGACAGGGAAGCACTAATGAAAAACTGTTTTTT.

V usage is TRBV28 and J usage is TRBJ2-7; 9 nucleotides align to TRBD1. V shed 4 bases, J shed 5 bases, and the junction held 6 bases outside the gene matches. Germline V gene lookup returns CDR1 MDHEN and CDR2 SYDVKM. The CDR3 runs 14 residues. CDR3 protein: CASSSGTGRNEQYF. The CDR3 region has the DNA TGTGCCAGCAGTTCCGGGACAGGGAGGAACGAGCAGTACTTC.

The chain recombines TRBV5-4 with TRBJ2-5, with D tentatively TRBD2 (6 bases). The germline V and J ends were trimmed by 5 bases and 3 bases, with 11 bases remaining between them. The CDR3 totals 13 residues. CDR1 and CDR2 (germline): SGHNT, YYREEE (reference sequence). The chain's CDR3 is CASSTGDKETQYF. CDR3 in DNA: TGTGCCAGCAGTACGGGAGATAAAGAGACCCAGTACTTC.

A few counts support this clone. The genes are TRBV30 and TRBJ2-3; TRBD2 matches 12 bases. The CDR3 spans 15 residues. V was pared by 1 base and J by 1 base, with 0 bases of the junction left unmatched. From germline, CDR1 is GTSNPN and CDR2 SVGIG (reference sequence). This CDR3 is CAWSGLAGGTDTQYF. The CDR3, as DNA: TGTGCCTGGAGTGGACTAGCGGGGGGCACAGATACGCAGTATTTT.

This chain joins TRBV7-9 and TRBJ1-6; D gene unclear. This CDR3 contains 16 residues. Trimming stripped 6 bases from V and 0 bases from J, with 12 bases between. Germline assignment: CDR1 SEHNR and CDR2 FQNEAQ (reference sequence). The DNA for the CDR3 is TGTGCCAGCAGGGAAGAAGGGAGCTCCTATAATTCACCCCTCCACTTT. Its protein is CASREEGSSYNSPLHF.

The chain uses TRBV24-1 and TRBJ1-5; TRBD1 might be the D (5 bases). The CDR3 covers 20 residues. Trimming removed 3 bases at V and 5 bases at J, with 28 bases between. Germline V CDR1 and CDR2: KGHDR, SFDVKD. The CDR3 is CATSDSHPRDSDFWHQPQHF. The CDR3 DNA sequence: TGTGCCACCAGTGATAGCCACCCCCGGGACTCTGACTTTTGGCATCAGCCCCAGCATTTT.

This chain connects TRBV6-1 to TRBJ2-3; a weak D match, TRBD1 (6 bases). The CDR3 loop spans 15 amino acids. The V end was cut by 0 bases, the J end by 1 base, with 8 bases between. Germline CDR1 and CDR2: MNHNS and SASEGT. The CDR3 reads CASSEAAGGTDTQYF. The CDR3 DNA is TGTGCCAGCAGTGAAGCGGCAGGGGGCACAGATACGCAGTATTTT.